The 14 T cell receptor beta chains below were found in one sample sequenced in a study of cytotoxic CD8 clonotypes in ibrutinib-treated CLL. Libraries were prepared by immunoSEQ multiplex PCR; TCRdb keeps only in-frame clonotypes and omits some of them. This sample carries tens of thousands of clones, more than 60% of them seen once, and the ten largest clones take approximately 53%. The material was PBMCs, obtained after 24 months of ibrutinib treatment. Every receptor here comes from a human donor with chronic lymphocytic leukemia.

Written as DNA, the CDR3 is TGTGCCACCGCGGGGGTCAGGGATTCACCCCTCCACTTT. Encoded protein: CATAGVRDSPLHF. V and J are TRBV2 and TRBJ1-6; D is perhaps TRBD1 (5 bases). Trimming took 10 bases from V and 8 from J, leaving 15 bases between them. The germline gives CDR1 SNHLY, CDR2 FYNNEI. The CDR3 is made up of 13 amino acids.

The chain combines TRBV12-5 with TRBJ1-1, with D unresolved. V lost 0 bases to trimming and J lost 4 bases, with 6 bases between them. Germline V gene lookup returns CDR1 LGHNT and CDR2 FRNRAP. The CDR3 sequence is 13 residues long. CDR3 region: CASGLVEGTEAFF. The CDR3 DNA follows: TGTGCTAGTGGTTTGGTAGAGGGCACTGAAGCTTTCTTT.

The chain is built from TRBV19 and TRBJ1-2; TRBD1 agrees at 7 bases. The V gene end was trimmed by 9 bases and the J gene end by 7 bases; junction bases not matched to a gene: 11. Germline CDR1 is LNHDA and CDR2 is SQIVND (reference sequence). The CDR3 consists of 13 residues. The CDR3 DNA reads TGTGCCAGCCGATTTACAGGGGAAGGTGGCTACACCTTC. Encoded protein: CASRFTGEGGYTF. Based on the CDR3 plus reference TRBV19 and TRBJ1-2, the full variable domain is DGGITQSPKYLFRKEGQNVTLSCEQNLNHDAMYWYRQDPGQGLRLIYYSQIVNDFQKGDIAEGYSVSREKKESFPLTVTSAQKNPTAFYLCASRFTGEGGYTFGSGTRLTVV.

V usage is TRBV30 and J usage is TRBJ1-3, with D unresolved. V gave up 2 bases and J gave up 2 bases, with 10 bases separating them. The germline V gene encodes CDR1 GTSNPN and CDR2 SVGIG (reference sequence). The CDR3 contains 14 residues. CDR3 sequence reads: CAWSLRGAGNTIYF. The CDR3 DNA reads TGTGCCTGGAGTCTCCGGGGTGCTGGAAACACCATATATTTT. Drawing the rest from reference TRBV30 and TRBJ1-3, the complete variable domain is SQTIHQWPATLVQPVGSPLSLECTVEGTSNPNLYWYRQAAGRGLQLLFYSVGIGQISSEVPQNLSASRPQDRQFILSSKKLLLSDSGFYLCAWSLRGAGNTIYFGEGSWLTVV.

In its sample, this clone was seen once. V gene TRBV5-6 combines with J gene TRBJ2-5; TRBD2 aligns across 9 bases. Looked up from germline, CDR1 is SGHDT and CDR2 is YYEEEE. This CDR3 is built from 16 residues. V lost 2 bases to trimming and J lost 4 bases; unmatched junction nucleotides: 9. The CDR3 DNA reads TGTGCCAGCAGCTTTCGCGGCGGGGGGGCCTTAGAGACCCAGTACTTC. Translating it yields CASSFRGGGALETQYF.

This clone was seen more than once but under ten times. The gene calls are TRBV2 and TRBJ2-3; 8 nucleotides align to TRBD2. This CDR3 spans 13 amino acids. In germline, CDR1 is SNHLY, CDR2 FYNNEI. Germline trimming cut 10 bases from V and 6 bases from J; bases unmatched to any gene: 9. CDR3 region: CATTGLAGDTQYF. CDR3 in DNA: TGTGCCACCACCGGACTAGCTGGGGATACGCAGTATTTT.

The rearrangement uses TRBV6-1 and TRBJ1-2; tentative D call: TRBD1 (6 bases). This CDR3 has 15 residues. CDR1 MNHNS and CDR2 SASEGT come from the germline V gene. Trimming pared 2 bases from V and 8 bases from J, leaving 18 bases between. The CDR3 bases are TGTGCCAGCAGTGAAATTGGGCGATTGGGGGCCGGCTACACCTTC. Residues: CASSEIGRLGAGYTF.

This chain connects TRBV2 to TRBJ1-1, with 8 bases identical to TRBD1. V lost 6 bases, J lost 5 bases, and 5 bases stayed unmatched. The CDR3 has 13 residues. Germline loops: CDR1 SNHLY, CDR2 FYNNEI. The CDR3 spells CASRMQGATEAFF. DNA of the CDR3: TGTGCCAGCAGAATGCAGGGGGCTACTGAAGCTTTCTTT.

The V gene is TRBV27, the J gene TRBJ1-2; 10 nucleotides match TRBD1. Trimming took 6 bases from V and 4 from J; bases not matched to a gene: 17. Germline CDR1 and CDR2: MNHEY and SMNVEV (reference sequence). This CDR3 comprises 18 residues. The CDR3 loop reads CASSPITGTGVLGYGYTF. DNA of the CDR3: TGTGCCAGCAGCCCGATTACCGGGACAGGGGTGTTAGGCTATGGCTACACCTTC.

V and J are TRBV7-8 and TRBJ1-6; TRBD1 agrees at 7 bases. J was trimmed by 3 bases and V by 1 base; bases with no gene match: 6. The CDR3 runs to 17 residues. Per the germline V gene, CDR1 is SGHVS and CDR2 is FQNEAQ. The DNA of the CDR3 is TGTGCCAGCAGCTTAGAGCAGGGGGTAGTCTATAATTCACCCCTCCACTTT. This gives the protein CASSLEQGVVYNSPLHF. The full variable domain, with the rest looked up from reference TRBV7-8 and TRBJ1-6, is GAGVSQSPRYKVAKRGQDVALRCDPISGHVSLFWYQQALGQGPEFLTYFQNEAQLDKSGLPSDRFFAERPEGSVSTLKIQRTQQEDSAVYLCASSLEQGVVYNSPLHFGNGTRLTVT.

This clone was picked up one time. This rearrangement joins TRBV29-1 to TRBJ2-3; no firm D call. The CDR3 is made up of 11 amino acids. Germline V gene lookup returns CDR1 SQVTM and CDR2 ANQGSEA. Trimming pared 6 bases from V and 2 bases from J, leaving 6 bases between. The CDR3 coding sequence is TGCAGCGTCGGGTTCACAGATACGCAGTATTTT. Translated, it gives CSVGFTDTQYF.

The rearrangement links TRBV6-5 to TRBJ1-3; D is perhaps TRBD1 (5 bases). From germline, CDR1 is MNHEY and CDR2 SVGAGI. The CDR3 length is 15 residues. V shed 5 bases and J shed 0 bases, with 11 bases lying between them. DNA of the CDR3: TGTGCCAGCAGTCCCGACGGGGCCTCTGGAAACACCATATATTTT. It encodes CASSPDGASGNTIYF.

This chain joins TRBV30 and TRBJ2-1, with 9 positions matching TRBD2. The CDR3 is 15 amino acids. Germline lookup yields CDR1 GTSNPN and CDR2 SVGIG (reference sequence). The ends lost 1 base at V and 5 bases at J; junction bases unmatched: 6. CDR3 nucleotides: TGTGCCTGGAGTGAGACTAGCGGATCAAACAATGAGCAGTTCTTC. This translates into CAWSETSGSNNEQFF. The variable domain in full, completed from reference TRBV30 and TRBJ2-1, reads SQTIHQWPATLVQPVGSPLSLECTVEGTSNPNLYWYRQAAGRGLQLLFYSVGIGQISSEVPQNLSASRPQDRQFILSSKKLLLSDSGFYLCAWSETSGSNNEQFFGPGTRLTVL.

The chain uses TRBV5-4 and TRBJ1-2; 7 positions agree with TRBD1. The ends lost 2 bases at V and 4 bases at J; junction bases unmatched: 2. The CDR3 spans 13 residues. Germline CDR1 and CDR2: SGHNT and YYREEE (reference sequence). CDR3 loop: CASSLQGSYGYTF. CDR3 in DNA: TGTGCCAGCAGCTTACAGGGGAGCTATGGCTACACCTTC.